This entry lists 25 T cell receptor beta chains sequenced from one sample in a study of PD-L1 blockade in urothelial cancer. This sample's time point: peripheral blood 6 weeks after treatment start. Profiling relied on immunoSEQ multiplex PCR, and the TCRdb table lists in-frame clones only, not all of them. The table lists tens of thousands of clones, 91% of them singletons. The sequences come from PBMCs, collected around atezolizumab (anti-PD-L1) treatment. Every receptor here comes from a man aged 65 to 85 with urothelial cancer.

This clone was detected a few times. This rearrangement joins TRBV11-2 to TRBJ2-1; TRBD2 aligns across 7 bases. This CDR3 has 12 residues. The trim removed 5 bases at V and 9 bases at J, leaving 4 bases unmatched. From germline, CDR1 is SGHAT and CDR2 FQNNGV. CDR3 nucleotides: TGTGCCAGCAGCAAGCGCGGGAGTGAGCAGTTCTTC. It encodes CASSKRGSEQFF.

The chain is built from TRBV7-7 and TRBJ2-3, with 12 bases fitting TRBD2. This CDR3 is built from 15 residues. Germline V gene lookup returns CDR1 SSHAT and CDR2 FNYEAQ (reference sequence). The V and J ends lost 3 bases and 3 bases, in that order; junction bases with no gene match: 1. CDR3 amino acids: CASSFGTSGTDTQYF. CDR3 DNA: TGTGCCAGCAGCTTTGGGACTAGCGGGACAGATACGCAGTATTTT.

The genes are TRBV5-5 and TRBJ2-1; D is unclear. Trimming left V 1 base short and J 3 bases short, with 2 bases between. Germline CDR1 and CDR2: SGHKS and YYEKEE (reference sequence). The CDR3 covers 12 residues. In nucleotides, the CDR3 is TGTGCCAGCAGCTTGCACTACAATGAGCAGTTCTTC. It codes for CASSLHYNEQFF.

The chain links TRBV28 to TRBJ1-4; D unresolved. With 2 bases removed from V and 8 bases from J, the gap between germline ends came to 15 bases. CDR1 MDHEN and CDR2 SYDVKM come from the germline V gene. The CDR3 contains 15 residues. CDR3 protein: CASSLSGVEQEKLFF. The CDR3 coding sequence is TGTGCCAGCAGTTTAAGTGGTGTGGAACAGGAAAAACTGTTTTTT.

The rearrangement links TRBV9 to TRBJ1-2; D remains unclear. CDR3 length: 12 amino acids. Germline V CDR1 and CDR2: SGDLS, YYNGEE. V lost 0 bases to trimming and J lost 7 bases, with 7 bases between them. The CDR3 DNA reads as TGTGCCAGCAGCGTAGGTAATAGTGGCTACACCTTC. Translating it yields CASSVGNSGYTF.

The chain employs TRBV5-5 and TRBJ2-1; no firm D call. With 0 bases removed from V and 2 bases from J, the gap between germline ends came to 9 bases. Germline lookup yields CDR1 SGHKS and CDR2 YYEKEE (reference sequence). The CDR3 consists of 15 residues. CDR3 in DNA: TGTGCCAGCAGCTTGGGTCCCAGTCCCTACAATGAGCAGTTCTTC. Amino acids: CASSLGPSPYNEQFF.

The rearrangement links TRBV7-9 to TRBJ2-7; the match to TRBD2 covers 11 bases. The CDR3 covers 15 residues. Germline V lookup: CDR1 SEHNR, CDR2 FQNEAQ (reference sequence). Trimming took 0 bases from V and 6 from J; bases not matched to a gene: 4. The CDR3 here is CASSLAALAGGEQYF. In DNA form, the CDR3 reads TGTGCCAGCAGCTTAGCGGCGCTAGCGGGGGGCGAGCAGTACTTC.

The rearrangement uses TRBV19 and TRBJ2-1; 9 nucleotides line up with TRBD2. V gave up 1 base and J gave up 7 bases; unmatched junction bases: 11. Germline CDR1 is LNHDA and CDR2 is SQIVND (reference sequence). This CDR3 comprises 17 residues. Written as DNA, the CDR3 is TGTGCCAGTAGTATAGGTTGGGCGGGAGGGCCTATGAATGAGCAGTTCTTC. This encodes CASSIGWAGGPMNEQFF.

The chain has TRBV6-1 and TRBJ1-2; 11 nucleotides agree with TRBD1. The V and J ends lost 9 bases and 4 bases, in that order; junction bases with no gene match: 4. The germline CDR1 and CDR2 sequences are MNHNS and SASEGT. There are 13 residues in the CDR3. In nucleotides, the CDR3 is TGTGCCAGTAACGGACAGGGGGCCTATGGCTACACCTTC. Its translation is CASNGQGAYGYTF.

This clone was seen only a few times. The chain has TRBV13 and TRBJ2-3; 7 bases agree with TRBD1. Trimming removed 3 bases from V and 7 bases from J; junction bases left unmatched: 10. Germline loops: CDR1 PRHDT, CDR2 FYEKMQ (reference sequence). CDR3 length: 15 residues. The CDR3 sequence is CASSLNRGITNTQYF. CDR3 nucleotides: TGTGCCAGCAGCTTGAACAGGGGCATAACGAATACGCAGTATTTT.

The chain joins TRBV6-5 to TRBJ2-7, with 11 bases lining up with TRBD2. V lost 5 bases to trimming and J lost 2 bases; unmatched junction nucleotides: 2. This CDR3 has 14 amino acids. Germline V gives CDR1 MNHEY, CDR2 SVGAGI. CDR3 amino acids: CASSTSGRTYEQYF. CDR3 sequence (DNA): TGTGCCAGCAGTACTAGCGGGAGAACCTACGAGCAGTACTTC.

This chain joins TRBV5-8 and TRBJ2-1; 7 bases align to TRBD1. This CDR3 is built from 16 residues. From germline, CDR1 is SGHTS and CDR2 YDEGEE. Germline trimming cut 2 bases from V and 6 bases from J; bases unmatched to any gene: 11. CDR3: CASSLLPKGALNEQFF. CDR3 DNA: TGTGCCAGCAGCTTACTCCCTAAGGGGGCTCTCAATGAGCAGTTCTTC.

The rearrangement links TRBV18 to TRBJ2-3, with a possible D match to TRBD2 (5 bases). The V gene lost 1 base and the J gene lost 0 bases, with 8 bases spanning the gap. Germline V gene data show CDR1 as KGHSH and CDR2 as LQKENI. The CDR3 has 15 residues. The DNA for the CDR3 is TGTGCCAGCTCACCACGGGAGCCTAGCACAGATACGCAGTATTTT. Protein sequence: CASSPREPSTDTQYF.

The rearrangement uses TRBV7-9 and TRBJ2-1; 15 nucleotides line up with TRBD2. The CDR3 consists of 13 residues. Germline V gene data show CDR1 as SEHNR and CDR2 as FQNEAQ (reference sequence). V gave up 8 bases and J gave up 8 bases; unmatched junction bases: 1. This CDR3 is CASGLAGGYEQFF. DNA for the CDR3: TGTGCCAGCGGACTAGCGGGGGGGTATGAGCAGTTCTTC.

The rearrangement joins TRBV11-1 to TRBJ1-1, with 7 bases that match TRBD1. This CDR3 comprises 13 residues. The germline V gene has CDR1 SGHAT and CDR2 FQDESV (reference sequence). Trimming at V came to 4 bases and at J to 4 bases, leaving 3 bases not matched to a gene. CDR3: CASSSAGGTEAFF. CDR3 DNA sequence: TGTGCCAGCAGCTCGGCAGGGGGCACTGAAGCTTTCTTT.

The chain has TRBV6-1 and TRBJ1-5; 7 nucleotides line up with TRBD1. V shed 1 base, J shed 7 bases, and the junction held 7 bases outside the gene matches. The CDR3 contains 15 residues. Germline V gene data show CDR1 as MNHNS and CDR2 as SASEGT. This chain's CDR3 is CASSEGGQRSQPQHF. The CDR3 DNA follows: TGTGCCAGCAGTGAAGGGGGACAGAGAAGCCAGCCCCAGCATTTT.

V usage is TRBV7-8 and J usage is TRBJ2-7; D might be TRBD2 (5 bases). Trimming removed 2 bases from V and 3 bases from J, with 14 bases in between. Germline-derived CDR1 and CDR2 are SGHVS and FQNEAQ. The CDR3 length is 15 residues. The CDR3 DNA is TGTGCCAGCAGCTTAAATTTCCTAGCACGCTACGAGCAGTACTTC. Its protein product is CASSLNFLARYEQYF.

This rearrangement joins TRBV10-3 to TRBJ2-1; 7 positions match TRBD2. CDR1 and CDR2 from the germline V gene are ENHRY and SYGVKD. V lost 8 bases and J lost 6; bases outside the gene matches: 13. The CDR3 runs 15 residues. In nucleotides, the CDR3 is TGTGCCATCGGAGGGGAGGGCTCAGGGAGCAATGAGCAGTTCTTC. Protein: CAIGGEGSGSNEQFF.

Comment on this clone: A read error may account for a junction end that differs from germline. The chain couples TRBV20-1 to TRBJ1-2, with TRBD1 identical over 10 bases. The CDR3 is made up of 9 amino acids. Germline V CDR1 and CDR2: DFQATT, SNEGSKA (reference sequence). CDR3: CSASTGGGF. The CDR3 region has the DNA TGCAGTGCTTCGACAGGGGGCGGGTTC.

The J gene is TRBJ1-2, the V gene TRBV6-1, with 7 nucleotides matching TRBD1. This CDR3 comprises 13 residues. Germline CDR1 is MNHNS and CDR2 is SASEGT. With V trimmed by 8 bases and J by 4 bases, 7 bases remained unmatched. CDR3: CASRQGRSYGYTF. Here the CDR3 DNA reads TGTGCCAGCCGACAGGGTCGGAGCTATGGCTACACCTTC.

The V call is TRBV5-1, the J call TRBJ2-3, with D uncertain. V lost 0 bases, J lost 0 bases, and 17 bases lay in between. This CDR3 is built from 18 residues. Germline CDR1 SGHRS, CDR2 YFSETQ. The CDR3 DNA is TGCGCCAGCAGCTTGGAGGTTTACAGAGCCTCTAGCACAGATACGCAGTATTTT. Translating gives CASSLEVYRASSTDTQYF.

The gene calls are TRBV6-5 and TRBJ2-7; D perhaps matches TRBD1 (6 bases). V was clipped by 0 bases and J by 1 base, with 10 bases between them. Germline V gene lookup returns CDR1 MNHEY and CDR2 SVGAGI. The CDR3 runs to 15 residues. CDR3 protein: CASSYSTGGSYEQYF. CDR3 DNA sequence: TGTGCCAGCAGTTACTCGACAGGTGGATCCTACGAGCAGTACTTC.

The V and J genes are TRBV2 and TRBJ2-5; 7 bases align to TRBD1. Trimming at V came to 7 bases and at J to 3 bases, leaving 8 bases not matched to a gene. The CDR3 spans 14 residues. Germline assignment: CDR1 SNHLY and CDR2 FYNNEI. CDR3 coding DNA: TGTGCCAGCACCGAGGGGACAGTAAAAGAGACCCAGTACTTC. Amino acids: CASTEGTVKETQYF.

J is TRBJ2-7 and V is TRBV18; 8 bases map to TRBD2. CDR3 size: 15 residues. The germline V gene encodes CDR1 KGHSH and CDR2 LQKENI. V lost 2 bases to trimming and J lost 6 bases; unmatched junction nucleotides: 9. CDR3 region: CASSPLAGGDREQYF. CDR3 sequence (DNA): TGTGCCAGCTCACCATTGGCGGGAGGAGACCGCGAGCAGTACTTC.

V is TRBV29-1 and J is TRBJ2-1; TRBD2 matches 13 bases. Germline V lookup: CDR1 SQVTM, CDR2 ANQGSEA. The CDR3 runs 15 residues. V dropped 4 bases and J dropped 9; count of bases not matched to a gene: 9. Written as DNA, the CDR3 is TGCAGCGTTGCCCCACTAGCGGGAGGGGGTGTTGAGCAGTTCTTC. The encoded protein is CSVAPLAGGGVEQFF.